This TCR beta chain is from a study of blood T cell repertoires in COVID-19. Across the study: The origin of the acute and convalescent COVID-19 samples was the United States, Italy and Spain.

V lost 1 base to trimming and J lost 2 bases, with 9 bases between them. The CDR3 is made up of 15 amino acids. Germline loops: CDR1 MNHEY, CDR2 SVGEGT. Authors' analysis steps: Reference gene primer amplification gave nucleated cell count estimates. Sequenced by immunoSEQ multiplex PCR; TCRdb stores in-frame clones only, minus some. V, J and clone size reflect that table, while D and trimming were determined from the DNA. The sample has 250,000 or so clones, approximately 84% seen once. This clone was seen once. The same CDR3 also results from other DNA sequences found in this sample. The sequence was obtained from a woman over 75 with acute or convalescent COVID-19. This chain joins TRBV6-2 or TRBV6-3 and TRBJ1-5; D remains unclear. The source material was peripheral blood. CDR3 in amino acids: CASSYLQAGNQPQHF. CDR3 DNA: TGTGCCAGCAGTTACTTGCAGGCCGGCAATCAGCCCCAGCATTTT.